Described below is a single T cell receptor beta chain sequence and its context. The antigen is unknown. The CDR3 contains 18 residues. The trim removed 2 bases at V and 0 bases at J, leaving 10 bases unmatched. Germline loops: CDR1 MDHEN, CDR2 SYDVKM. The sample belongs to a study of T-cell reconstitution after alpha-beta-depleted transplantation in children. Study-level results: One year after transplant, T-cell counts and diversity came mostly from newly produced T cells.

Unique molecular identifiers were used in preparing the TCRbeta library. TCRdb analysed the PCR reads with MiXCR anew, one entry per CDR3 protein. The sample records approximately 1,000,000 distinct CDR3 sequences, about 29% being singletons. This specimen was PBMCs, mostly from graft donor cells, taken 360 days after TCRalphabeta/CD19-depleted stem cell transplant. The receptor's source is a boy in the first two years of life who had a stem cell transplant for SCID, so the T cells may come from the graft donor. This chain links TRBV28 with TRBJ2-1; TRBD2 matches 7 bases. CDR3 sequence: CASSLSRRGVGSYNEQFF. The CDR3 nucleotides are TGTGCCAGCAGTTTAAGTCGCCGGGGGGTCGGCTCCTACAATGAGCAGTTCTTC.